These T cell receptor beta chains were read from a single sample in a study of blood T cells in healthy people across ages. In TCRdb, the 5' RACE reads were re-called with MiXCR into one record per CDR3 protein. The data show 850,000 to 1,100,000 distinct CDR3 sequences, about two fifths seen once. Sequenced input: blood. The receptors shown here come from a man between 18 and 35 years old in good health. The CDR3 runs from the conserved cysteine through the conserved F or W. D genes are given only for firm matches. Clone size is stated in some rows and not others, as once, few, many or a class when expanded.

size: .; D: TRBD1; V: TRBV12-3/TRBV12-4; J: TRBJ1-2; CDR3: CASSPQGAQAYGYTF; DNA: TGTGCCAGCAGTCCACAGGGGGCGCAGGCCTATGGCTACACCTTC
size: few; D: .; V: TRBV24-1; J: TRBJ1-1; CDR3: CATSDSVTWEAFF; DNA: TGTGCCACCAGTGATTCCGTGACCTGGGAAGCTTTCTTT
size: .; D: TRBD1; V: TRBV6-5; J: TRBJ2-7; CDR3: CASSYSSGGESHEQYF; DNA: TGTGCCAGCAGTTACTCCTCAGGGGGCGAAAGCCACGAGCAGTACTTC
size: few; D: TRBD1; V: TRBV7-9; J: TRBJ2-4; CDR3: CASSPRDRDPVAKNIQYF; DNA: TGTGCCAGCAGCCCCCGGGACAGGGACCCCGTAGCCAAAAACATTCAGTACTTC
size: .; D: .; V: TRBV7-9; J: TRBJ1-5; CDR3: CASSSPGRGDQPQHF; DNA: TGTGCCAGCAGCTCCCCAGGGCGAGGCGATCAGCCCCAGCATTTT
size: .; D: TRBD2; V: TRBV20-1; J: TRBJ2-3; CDR3: CSASTLQRDGTDTQYF; DNA: TGCAGTGCTTCCACACTACAGCGGGATGGGACAGATACGCAGTATTTT
size: few; D: TRBD2; V: TRBV6-6; J: TRBJ2-3; CDR3: CAGSYSGGSTDTQYF; DNA: TGTGCCGGCAGCTATAGCGGGGGTAGCACAGATACGCAGTATTTT
size: .; D: .; V: TRBV21-1; J: TRBJ1-5; CDR3: CASSKWKDRGTYSNQPQHF; DNA: TGTGCCAGCAGCAAATGGAAGGACAGGGGGACTTATAGCAATCAGCCCCAGCATTTT
size: .; D: .; V: TRBV7-9; J: TRBJ2-3; CDR3: CASSPPWRTDTQYF; DNA: TGTGCCAGCAGCCCACCCTGGAGGACAGATACGCAGTATTTT
size: .; D: TRBD1; V: TRBV4-1; J: TRBJ1-5; CDR3: CVSSQPPGTGNQPQHF; DNA: TGCGTCAGCAGCCAGCCCCCCGGGACAGGCAATCAGCCCCAGCATTTT
size: .; D: .; V: TRBV27; J: TRBJ2-2; CDR3: CASSNTPTELFF; DNA: TGTGCCAGCAGTAATACACCAACGGAGCTGTTTTTT
size: few; D: .; V: TRBV12-3/TRBV12-4; J: TRBJ1-1; CDR3: CASNLRALMNTEAFF; DNA: TGTGCCAGCAATTTAAGAGCTTTAATGAACACTGAAGCTTTCTTT
size: .; D: .; V: TRBV6-2/TRBV6-3; J: TRBJ2-2; CDR3: CASRPGSGELFF; DNA: TGTGCCAGCAGACCAGGGTCCGGGGAGCTGTTTTTT
size: .; D: TRBD2; V: TRBV6-1; J: TRBJ2-7; CDR3: CASRDRLAGGLNEQYF; DNA: TGTGCCAGCAGAGACCGACTAGCGGGGGGACTGAATGAGCAGTACTTC
size: once; D: TRBD2; V: TRBV6-1; J: TRBJ2-1; CDR3: CANSATGGLDNEQFF; DNA: TGTGCCAACAGTGCCACGGGGGGGCTAGACAATGAGCAGTTCTTC
size: few; D: .; V: TRBV20-1; J: TRBJ2-3; CDR3: CSAPHRDGGTDTQYF; DNA: TGCAGTGCACCTCACAGGGATGGGGGCACAGATACGCAGTATTTT
size: .; D: .; V: TRBV14; J: TRBJ1-2; CDR3: CASSPLGAGGYTF; DNA: TGTGCCAGCAGCCCGCTCGGGGCTGGTGGCTACACCTTC
size: few; D: TRBD1; V: TRBV5-1; J: TRBJ2-3; CDR3: CASSDGQADTQYF; DNA: TGCGCCAGCAGCGACGGACAGGCAGATACGCAGTATTTT
size: few; D: .; V: TRBV7-9; J: TRBJ2-3; CDR3: CASSSTESFTDTQYF; DNA: TGTGCCAGCAGCTCGACAGAATCCTTCACAGATACGCAGTATTTT
size: few; D: TRBD1; V: TRBV9; J: TRBJ2-2; CDR3: CASSLGTGETGELFF; DNA: TGTGCCAGCAGCCTGGGGACAGGAGAAACCGGGGAGCTGTTTTTT
size: few; D: .; V: TRBV6-5; J: TRBJ2-1; CDR3: CASTTDSRDEQFF; DNA: TGTGCCAGCACGACGGACTCAAGGGATGAGCAGTTCTTC
size: few; D: .; V: TRBV11-1; J: TRBJ2-7; CDR3: CASSLELRSYEQYF; DNA: TGTGCCAGCAGCTTAGAGCTACGCTCCTACGAGCAGTACTTC
size: .; D: TRBD2; V: TRBV20-1; J: TRBJ2-1; CDR3: CSASSGLAGRSSYNEQFF; DNA: TGCAGTGCAAGTTCGGGACTAGCGGGGCGGAGCTCCTACAATGAGCAGTTCTTC
size: .; D: .; V: TRBV6-5; J: TRBJ2-4; CDR3: CASSDPSRSKNIQYF; DNA: TGTGCCAGCAGCGACCCATCACGGTCCAAAAACATTCAGTACTTC
size: once; D: .; V: TRBV7-2; J: TRBJ1-2; CDR3: CPSSPQLQGRGYTF; DNA: TGTCCCAGCAGCCCCCAGTTGCAGGGGAGAGGCTACACCTTC
size: few; D: .; V: TRBV27; J: TRBJ1-1; CDR3: CASSLARFDTEAFF; DNA: TGTGCCAGCAGTTTAGCCCGATTCGACACTGAAGCTTTCTTT
size: .; D: .; V: TRBV9; J: TRBJ2-3; CDR3: CASSVMPGGFRDTQYF; DNA: TGTGCCAGCAGCGTAATGCCGGGGGGCTTTAGGGATACGCAGTATTTT
size: few; D: TRBD1; V: TRBV12-5; J: TRBJ2-1; CDR3: CASGLGPTGHSYNEQFF; DNA: TGTGCTAGTGGTTTGGGACCGACAGGGCACTCCTACAATGAGCAGTTCTTC
size: .; D: .; V: TRBV5-1; J: TRBJ1-1; CDR3: CASSLATGGVETEAFF; DNA: TGCGCCAGCAGCTTGGCCACGGGGGGGGTCGAGACTGAAGCTTTCTTT
size: .; D: .; V: TRBV9; J: TRBJ2-1; CDR3: CASSPGGATYNEQFF; DNA: TGTGCCAGCAGCCCAGGGGGGGCCACCTACAATGAGCAGTTCTTC
size: .; D: .; V: TRBV11-2; J: TRBJ2-1; CDR3: CASSLDRGNHNEQFF; DNA: TGTGCCAGCAGCCTGGACAGAGGAAATCACAATGAGCAGTTCTTC
size: many; D: TRBD2; V: TRBV29-1; J: TRBJ2-3; CDR3: CSVDRAGETDTQYF; DNA: TGCAGCGTTGACAGAGCGGGGGAGACAGATACGCAGTATTTT
size: .; D: TRBD2; V: TRBV20-1; J: TRBJ2-3; CDR3: CSARDLTSGDTTQYF; DNA: TGCAGTGCTAGAGATCTGACTAGCGGGGACACTACGCAGTATTTT
size: .; D: .; V: TRBV13; J: TRBJ2-1; CDR3: CASSYRDTQFF; DNA: TGTGCCAGCAGCTACCGGGACACTCAGTTCTTC
size: .; D: TRBD2; V: TRBV12-3/TRBV12-4; J: TRBJ2-3; CDR3: CASSFRGGLTDTQYF; DNA: TGTGCCAGCAGTTTCCGGGGGGGCCTCACAGATACGCAGTATTTT
size: .; D: .; V: TRBV20-1; J: TRBJ2-1; CDR3: CSASGRGPEAQFF; DNA: TGCAGTGCTAGTGGTCGGGGTCCAGAGGCGCAGTTCTTC
size: few; D: .; V: TRBV4-1; J: TRBJ1-2; CDR3: CASSQNIGGYTF; DNA: TGCGCCAGCAGCCAAAACATTGGTGGCTACACCTTC